These T cell receptor beta chains were read from a single sample in a study of blood T cell repertoires in COVID-19. Measured with immunoSEQ multiplex PCR; TCRdb has only the in-frame clones, and not every one. The sample lists over 60,000 clones; around 76% were seen once. The sequenced sample consisted of peripheral blood. The receptor source for this set is a human donor in a cohort sampled during active COVID-19. Each CDR3 is given with its conserved first and last residue. The D gene is left open where the match is weak. The listing skips clone size in some rows; elsewhere it reads once, few, many or a size class.

D	V	size	length	J	CDR3	DNA
-	TRBV7-9	-	15	TRBJ2-7	CASSLGGQGPSEQYF	TGTGCCAGCAGCTTAGGGGGGCAGGGGCCCAGCGAGCAGTACTTC
-	TRBV9	once	15	TRBJ2-5	CASSPTLKAKETQYF	TGTGCCAGCAGCCCGACATTAAAAGCTAAAGAGACCCAGTACTTC
TRBD1	TRBV2	-	15	TRBJ1-1	CASSEMPGGVAEAFF	TGTGCCAGCAGTGAGATGCCAGGGGGCGTCGCTGAAGCTTTCTTT
TRBD2	TRBV5-6	once	18	TRBJ2-3	CASSADRERGLSTDTQYF	TGTGCCAGCAGCGCCGACAGAGAGCGGGGGCTAAGCACAGATACGCAGTATTTT
TRBD1	TRBV19	-	13	TRBJ1-1	CASTPPGQRDAFF	TGTGCCAGTACCCCTCCGGGACAGAGGGATGCTTTCTTT
-	TRBV15	-	12	TRBJ2-7	CATSRDTGTSYF	TGTGCCACCAGCAGAGATACCGGGACTTCGTACTTC
-	TRBV2	-	15	TRBJ1-2	CASSEVRGTNYGYTF	TGTGCCAGCAGTGAAGTCAGGGGCACTAACTATGGCTACACCTTC
-	TRBV6-2/TRBV6-3	-	16	TRBJ1-5	CASSYSSGVDNQPQHF	TGTGCCAGCAGTTACTCGAGTGGAGTCGACAATCAGCCCCAGCATTTT
-	TRBV12-5	-	15	TRBJ1-6	CASGPSGHANSPLHF	TGTGCTAGTGGCCCTTCGGGACATGCGAATTCACCCCTCCACTTT
-	TRBV3-1/TRBV3-2	-	13	TRBJ1-5	CASSPGYYQPQHF	TGTGCCAGCAGTCCGGGATACTATCAGCCCCAGCATTTT
-	TRBV12-3/TRBV12-4	-	13	TRBJ2-3	CASSFQGLGTQYF	TGTGCCAGCAGTTTCCAGGGTTTGGGGACGCAGTATTTT
TRBD2	TRBV6-5	-	15	TRBJ2-2	CASTFGTSGTGELFF	TGTGCCAGCACATTTGGGACTAGTGGCACCGGGGAGCTGTTTTTT
-	TRBV7-2	-	13	TRBJ1-5	CASSLDQRQPQHF	TGTGCCAGCAGCTTAGATCAGCGTCAGCCCCAGCATTTT
TRBD1	TRBV6-4	-	15	TRBJ2-7	CASRAGNRGFYEQYF	TGTGCCAGCAGGGCAGGGAACAGGGGTTTCTACGAGCAGTACTTC